The 19 T cell receptor beta chains given below trace back to one sample, sequenced in a study of blood T cell repertoires in COVID-19. Data came from immunoSEQ multiplex PCR; TCRdb stores just in-frame clones and leaves some out. Of a few hundred thousand clones listed, roughly 91% are singletons. Source material: PBMCs or T cells enriched from blood (not recorded which). The receptors here all came from a woman in her fifties or sixties who had been exposed to COVID-19.

The gene calls are TRBV2 and TRBJ2-2; 11 bases are shared with TRBD1. The CDR3 is 16 residues long. In germline, CDR1 is SNHLY, CDR2 FYNNEI. The J segment lost 0 bases and the V segment lost 7 bases, leaving 4 bases of the junction unmatched. This chain's CDR3 is CASTWDRGTNTGELFF. In nucleotides, the CDR3 is TGTGCCAGCACTTGGGACAGGGGGACGAACACCGGGGAGCTGTTTTTT.

This chain joins TRBV18 and TRBJ1-3; TRBD1 aligns across 10 bases. The germline V gene encodes CDR1 KGHSH and CDR2 LQKENI. CDR3 length equals 16 residues. V was pared by 6 bases and J by 2 bases, with 7 bases of the junction left unmatched. The CDR3 reads CASSPRDRGPGNTIYF. CDR3 DNA: TGTGCCAGCTCGCCCCGGGACAGGGGACCTGGAAACACCATATATTTT.

V is TRBV28 and J is TRBJ1-6; D is perhaps TRBD1 (6 bases). The V and J ends lost 5 bases and 5 bases respectively, with 13 bases between them. Germline V lookup: CDR1 MDHEN, CDR2 SYDVKM. The CDR3 contains 15 residues. The CDR3 protein is CASSPAGTNNSPLHF. The DNA for the CDR3 is TGTGCCAGCAGTCCGGCCGGGACAAATAATTCACCCCTCCACTTT.

The rearrangement joins TRBV27 to TRBJ1-5; D gene unclear. Germline-derived CDR1 and CDR2 are MNHEY and SMNVEV (reference sequence). Trimming left V 2 bases short and J 6 bases short, with 8 bases between. This CDR3 region has 13 residues. The CDR3 DNA follows: TGTGCCAGCAGTTTACGAGAGGGTCAGCCCCAGCATTTT. This encodes CASSLREGQPQHF.

The gene calls are TRBV13 and TRBJ1-3; no reliable D call. The CDR3 is 17 residues long. CDR1 PRHDT and CDR2 FYEKMQ come from the germline V gene (reference sequence). The ends were cut back, 5 bases at V and 0 bases at J, with 17 bases in the middle. The CDR3 DNA reads TGTGCCAGCAGCCGTCCCCCAACACCCGACTCTGGAAACACCATATATTTT. Residues: CASSRPPTPDSGNTIYF.

Notes on this clone: One junction end disagrees with the germline gene, perhaps due to a read error. Other DNA sequences in this specimen translate into the identical CDR3. This chain links TRBV27 with TRBJ2-1; 11 bases map to TRBD2. This CDR3 spans 17 amino acids. Germline CDR1 is MNHEY and CDR2 is SMNVEV (reference sequence). The CDR3 DNA is TGTGCCAGCAGTCTATCCGCCGGGACTAGCGGTTACAATGAGCAGTTCTTC. It codes for CASSLSAGTSGYNEQFF.

The genes are TRBV6-2 or TRBV6-3 and TRBJ2-2, with a possible D match to TRBD1 (5 bases). The CDR3 consists of 16 residues. V lost 1 base and J lost 0, with 9 bases in between. The germline gives CDR1 MNHEY, CDR2 SVGEGT. CDR3 protein: CASSYWGRPNTGELFF. In nucleotides, the CDR3 is TGTGCCAGCAGTTACTGGGGCAGGCCGAACACCGGGGAGCTGTTTTTT.

The table lists this clone with a count of one. The chain uses TRBV2 and TRBJ1-3; 7 nucleotides align to TRBD1. Germline V gene lookup returns CDR1 SNHLY and CDR2 FYNNEI. V lost 4 bases to trimming and J lost 0 bases; unmatched junction nucleotides: 3. The CDR3 sequence is 15 residues long. CDR3 sequence (DNA): TGTGCCAGCAGTGCCGGGACAGTCTCTGGAAACACCATATATTTT. Translated, it gives CASSAGTVSGNTIYF.

The V gene is TRBV25-1, the J gene TRBJ1-6, with D perhaps matching TRBD1 (5 bases). In germline, CDR1 is MGHDK, CDR2 SYGVNS. V was trimmed by 3 bases and J by 6 bases, leaving 12 bases between them. CDR3 length equals 15 residues. CDR3 amino acids: CASSEGQGSNSPLHF. In DNA form, the CDR3 reads TGTGCCAGCAGTGAGGGTCAGGGTTCTAATTCACCCCTCCACTTT.

This clone turned up a few times. The gene calls are TRBV2 and TRBJ1-6, with a weak D call TRBD1 (6 bases). Trimming cost V 8 bases and J 10 bases, with 18 bases left between them. The CDR3 covers 14 residues. CDR1 is SNHLY, CDR2 FYNNEI, per germline. The CDR3 sequence is CASSGKQGYSPLHF. CDR3 bases: TGTGCCAGCTCTGGTAAACAGGGATACTCACCCCTCCACTTT.

The V call is TRBV5-1, the J call TRBJ2-1; D is perhaps TRBD1 (5 bases). This CDR3 contains 15 residues. With 0 bases removed from V and 4 bases from J, the gap between germline ends came to 11 bases. In germline, CDR1 is SGHRS, CDR2 YFSETQ. The CDR3 protein is CASSLADTGYNEQFF. DNA for the CDR3: TGCGCCAGCAGCTTGGCCGACACAGGATACAATGAGCAGTTCTTC.

The rearrangement joins TRBV19 to TRBJ1-2; 9 bases match TRBD1. Trimming took 6 bases from V and 6 from J; bases not matched to a gene: 5. Germline assignment: CDR1 LNHDA and CDR2 SQIVND (reference sequence). The CDR3 sequence is 13 residues long. CDR3 in amino acids: CASSATGGNGYTF. CDR3 DNA sequence: TGTGCCAGTAGCGCGACAGGGGGGAATGGCTACACCTTC.

V gene TRBV6-2 or TRBV6-3 combines with J gene TRBJ2-7; 7 bases are a match to TRBD1. Germline V gene data show CDR1 as MNHEY and CDR2 as SVGEGT. This CDR3 spans 15 amino acids. J lost 5 bases, V lost 5 bases, and 12 bases had no gene match. The CDR3 region has the DNA TGTGCCAGCAGTACTACGACAGGGTTTCGGCACGAGCAGTACTTC. This sequence encodes CASSTTTGFRHEQYF.

The rearrangement joins TRBV7-9 to TRBJ1-5; D unresolved. The CDR3 is 14 residues long. CDR1 and CDR2 from the germline V gene are SEHNR and FQNEAQ (reference sequence). Deletions cut 5 bases from V and 3 bases from J, with 11 bases between. The CDR3 here is CASSRVGDNQPQHF. The CDR3 DNA reads TGTGCCAGCAGCAGAGTCGGGGACAATCAGCCCCAGCATTTT.

CDR3 DNA: TGCGCCAGCAGCTTGGACGGGTCCATGGCACCCCTCCACTTT. Encoded protein: CASSLDGSMAPLHF. The V gene is TRBV5-1, the J gene TRBJ1-6, with D uncertain. The CDR3 length is 14 residues. Trimming removed 0 bases at V and 11 bases at J, with 12 bases between. Germline V gene sequence: CDR1 SGHRS, CDR2 YFSETQ.

This clone occurred once. The chain is built from TRBV29-1 and TRBJ1-2; D is undetermined. The CDR3 contains 13 residues. V shed 2 bases and J shed 1 base, with 8 bases lying between them. The germline V gene encodes CDR1 SQVTM and CDR2 ANQGSEA. The CDR3 nucleotides are TGCAGCGTTGAAACAGATTTTAACTATGGCTACACCTTC. Its translation is CSVETDFNYGYTF.

V and J are TRBV6-5 and TRBJ1-6; 8 nucleotides line up with TRBD1. The CDR3 length is 12 residues. Germline loops: CDR1 MNHEY, CDR2 SVGAGI. Losses at the gene ends were 6 bases for V and 10 bases for J; bases not matched to a gene: 2. The CDR3 DNA sequence: TGTGCCAGCAGGGACAGGGACTCACCCCTCCACTTT. This encodes CASRDRDSPLHF.

The J gene is TRBJ1-1, the V gene TRBV4-1, with 9 bases matching TRBD1. There are 16 residues in the CDR3. Germline V gene data show CDR1 as MGHRA and CDR2 as YSYEKL. The trim removed 0 bases at V and 8 bases at J, leaving 10 bases unmatched. The chain's CDR3 is CASSQESGDRVLEAFF. DNA of the CDR3: TGCGCCAGCAGCCAAGAATCGGGGGACAGGGTTTTGGAAGCTTTCTTT.

The V and J genes are TRBV5-1 and TRBJ1-2; D is perhaps TRBD1 (5 bases). Germline V gene data show CDR1 as SGHRS and CDR2 as YFSETQ. V shed 4 bases and J shed 5 bases, with 12 bases lying between them. The CDR3 consists of 13 residues. CDR3 coding DNA: TGCGCCAGCAGCGCGGACACTGGGTATGGCTACACCTTC. It translates to CASSADTGYGYTF.